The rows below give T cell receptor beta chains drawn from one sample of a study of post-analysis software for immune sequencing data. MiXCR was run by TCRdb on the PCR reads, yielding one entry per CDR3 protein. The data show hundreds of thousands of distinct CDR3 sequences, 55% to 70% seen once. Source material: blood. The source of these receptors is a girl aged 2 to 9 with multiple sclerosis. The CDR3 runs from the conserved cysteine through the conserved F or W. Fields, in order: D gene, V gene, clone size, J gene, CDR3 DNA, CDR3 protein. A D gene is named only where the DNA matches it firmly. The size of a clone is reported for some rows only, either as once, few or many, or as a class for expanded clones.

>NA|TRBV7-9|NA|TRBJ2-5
TGTGCCAGCAGCTTTAGGGGTCCGCAAGAGACCCAGTACTTC
CASSFRGPQETQYF
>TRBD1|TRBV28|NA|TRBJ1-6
TGTGCCAGCATAGATTCCCCTTGGACAGGGGTCCTGACTGTCTATAATTCACCCCTCCACTTT
CASIDSPWTGVLTVYNSPLHF
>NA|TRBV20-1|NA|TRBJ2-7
TGCAGTGCTAGAGGGCCAGGGAAATCCTACGAGCAGTACTTC
CSARGPGKSYEQYF
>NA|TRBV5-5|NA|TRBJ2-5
TGTGCCAGCAGCTTGGGGCTAGGGGGGACAGAGACCCAGTACTTC
CASSLGLGGTETQYF
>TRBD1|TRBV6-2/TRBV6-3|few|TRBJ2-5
TGTGCCAGCAGTTACGGCGACAGGGCGGAAGAGACCCAGTACTTC
CASSYGDRAEETQYF
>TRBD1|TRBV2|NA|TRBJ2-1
TGTGCCAGCGGCAGGGGGCAACACAATGAGCAGTTCTTC
CASGRGQHNEQFF
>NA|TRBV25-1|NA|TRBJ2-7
TGTGCCAGCAGTGACCTCCAGGGACTCGGCGAGCAGTACTTC
CASSDLQGLGEQYF
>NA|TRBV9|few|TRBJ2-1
TGTGCCAGCAGCGAGCCCGGTAATGAGCAGTTCTTC
CASSEPGNEQFF
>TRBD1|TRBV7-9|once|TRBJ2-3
TGTGCCAGCCGACAGGGTGCAGCAGATACGCAGTATTTT
CASRQGAADTQYF
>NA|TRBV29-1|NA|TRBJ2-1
TGCAGCGTTGCGCCAGCGGGCCCCGGTAATGAGCAGTTCTTC
CSVAPAGPGNEQFF
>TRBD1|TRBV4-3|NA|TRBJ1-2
TGCGCCAGCAGCCGACAGGGGGACTATGGCTACACCTTC
CASSRQGDYGYTF
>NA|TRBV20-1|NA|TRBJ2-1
TGCAGTGCTAGCGGGACTGATGAGCAGTTCTTC
CSASGTDEQFF
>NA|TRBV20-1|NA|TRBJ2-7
TGCAGTGCTTCTCACCGCTGGACGGGAGAGGGCTACGAGCAGTACTTC
CSASHRWTGEGYEQYF
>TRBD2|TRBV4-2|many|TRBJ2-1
TGTGCCAGCAGCCAAAACCACGGGACTAGCGCCTACAATGAGCAGTTCTTC
CASSQNHGTSAYNEQFF
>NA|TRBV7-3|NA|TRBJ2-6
TGTGCCAGCAGCTTAAGCCAGGGATTTGGGTCTGGGGCCAACGTCCTGACTTTC
CASSLSQGFGSGANVLTF
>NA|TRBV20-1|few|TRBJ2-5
TGCAGTGCTAGTACGGGAGAATCGGAGACCCAGTACTTC
CSASTGESETQYF
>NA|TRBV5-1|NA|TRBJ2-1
TGCGCCAGCAGCTTGGGGGGGGAAGGGTACAATGAGCAGTTCTTC
CASSLGGEGYNEQFF
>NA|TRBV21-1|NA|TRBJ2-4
TGTGCCAGCAGTAATTACCGGGACAGGGGGCGCATTCAGTACTTC
CASSNYRDRGRIQYF
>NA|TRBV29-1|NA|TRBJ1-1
TGCAGCGTTGAAGTAGGCCGGCTGAACACTGAAGCTTTCTTT
CSVEVGRLNTEAFF
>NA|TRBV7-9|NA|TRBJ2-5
TGTGCCAGCAGCTTAGGAGGGCAGGGGCATGAGACCCAGTACTTC
CASSLGGQGHETQYF
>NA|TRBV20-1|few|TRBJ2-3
TGCAGTGCTAGAGATTTGGGGGTAGGCACAGATACGCAGTATTTT
CSARDLGVGTDTQYF
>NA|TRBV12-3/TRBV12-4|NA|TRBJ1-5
TGTGCCAGCAGTTTATTGGGCAATCAGCCCCAGCATTTT
CASSLLGNQPQHF
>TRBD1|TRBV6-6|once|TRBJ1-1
TGTGCCAGCAACCGGGACAGGGGGACTGAAGCTTTCTTT
CASNRDRGTEAFF
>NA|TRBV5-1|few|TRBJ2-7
TGCGCCAGCAGTCCCGCCTCCTACGAGCAGTACTTC
CASSPASYEQYF
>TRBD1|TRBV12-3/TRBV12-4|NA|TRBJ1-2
TGTGCCAGCAAGGGAAGGACAGGCGGGAGCTACACCTTC
CASKGRTGGSYTF
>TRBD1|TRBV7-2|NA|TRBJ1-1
TGTGCCAGCAGCTACAGGGGCATGAACACTGAAGCTTTCTTT
CASSYRGMNTEAFF
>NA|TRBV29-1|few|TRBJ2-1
TGCAGCGTTGAAGGGGAAGGGGTTGAGCAGTTCTTC
CSVEGEGVEQFF
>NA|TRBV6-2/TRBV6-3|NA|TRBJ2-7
TGTGCCAGCAGTTACGGGGGACTTCCTTCGGGGGAGCAGTACTTC
CASSYGGLPSGEQYF
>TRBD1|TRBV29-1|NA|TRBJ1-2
TGCAGCGTTGGGGACAGGGGTGGCTATGGCTACACCTTC
CSVGDRGGYGYTF
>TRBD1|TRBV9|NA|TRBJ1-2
TGTGCCAGCAGCGTAGAACGGAGGGGGCTCGGCTATGGCTACACCTTC
CASSVERRGLGYGYTF
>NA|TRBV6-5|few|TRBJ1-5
TGTGCCAGCAGTTGGGGGGCGGATAAGCCCCAGCATTTT
CASSWGADKPQHF
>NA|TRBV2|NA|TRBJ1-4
TGTGCCAGCAGTTTTACAGGGCGCGAAAAACTGTTTTTT
CASSFTGREKLFF
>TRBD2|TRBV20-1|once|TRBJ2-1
TGCAGTGCTTGGAAGCTAGCGGGGGGGCCGGGTGAGCAGTTCTTC
CSAWKLAGGPGEQFF
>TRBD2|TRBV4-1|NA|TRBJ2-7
TGCGCCAGCAGCCAAGGGGCGGGAGCCTACGAGCAGTACTTC
CASSQGAGAYEQYF
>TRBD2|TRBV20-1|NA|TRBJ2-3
TGCAGTGCTTTTTTACTAGCGGGGCGCACAGATACGCAGTATTTT
CSAFLLAGRTDTQYF
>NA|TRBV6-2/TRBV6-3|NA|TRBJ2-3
TGTGCCAGCAGTTACTCGAGTAAGGGCCCCACAGATACGCAGTATTTT
CASSYSSKGPTDTQYF
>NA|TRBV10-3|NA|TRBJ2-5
TGTGCCATCAGTGTGGGCAGTGCCCAAGAGACCCAGTACTTC
CAISVGSAQETQYF
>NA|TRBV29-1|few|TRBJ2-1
TGCAGCGTATCTAGTTCGTCCTACAATGAGCAGTTCTTC
CSVSSSSYNEQFF
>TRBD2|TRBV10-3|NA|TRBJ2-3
TGTGCCATCAGTGGTCGGTGGAGCGGGGGGGCTCCAGATACGCAGTATTTT
CAISGRWSGGAPDTQYF
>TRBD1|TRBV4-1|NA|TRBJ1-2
TGCGCCAGCAGCCAAGTCGACAGGGATCCCTATGGCTACACCTTC
CASSQVDRDPYGYTF
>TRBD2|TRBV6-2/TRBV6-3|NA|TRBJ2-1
TGTGCCAGCAGTTACGGGGGGGGACGGGCTGAGCAGTTCTTC
CASSYGGGRAEQFF
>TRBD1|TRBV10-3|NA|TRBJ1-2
TGTGCCATCAGGCCTTCAGGGGGCGCGAACTATGGCTACACCTTC
CAIRPSGGANYGYTF
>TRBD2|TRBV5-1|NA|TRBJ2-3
TGCGCCAGCAGCTTCCAGCGGGGACCAAACACAGATACGCAGTATTTT
CASSFQRGPNTDTQYF